This T cell receptor (beta chain) was captured in a study of vaccination and CD4 T cells after COVID-19. In the study overall: Stimulation of the cells used overlapping spike peptide pools from SARS-CoV-2 and from the common cold coronaviruses HCoV-NL63, HCoV-OC43 and HCoV-229E. Controls had a CEFX pool, an HIV-1 Nef pool, or no peptide added.

Trimming at V came to 1 base and at J to 7 bases, leaving 9 bases not matched to a gene. CDR1 is SGHVS, CDR2 FQNEAQ, per germline. The CDR3 is 16 amino acids. General observations from the study: Spike mono-reactivity was found in 304 of the 307 vaccine-specific clones identified in convalescent patients.

The treatment was: approximately nine-day PBMC culture with coronavirus spike peptide pools or control peptides (ViraFEST assay). Gathering of the CD4+ T cells, from the unexposed donor, took place before the COVID-19 pandemic (2011-2018). TCR sequencing followed the expansion of antigen-specific T cells with peptide pools in ViraFEST. Once obtained from cultured CD4+ T cells, the DNA was sequenced using the Oncomine TCR Beta short-read assay. Genomic DNA was isolated from CD4+ T cells that had been cultured. Each CDR3 protein gets one entry after TCRdb re-called the PCR reads with MiXCR. The sample records roughly 10,000 distinct CDR3 sequences, approximately 30% being singletons. This clonotype was counted only a few times. Its antigen is not identified.

J is TRBJ2-1 and V is TRBV7-8; TRBD1 matches at 8 bases. The sample comprised CD4+ T cells from blood, cultured in vitro. The sequence came from a human donor in good health. CDR3 residues: CASSLEWAGGLNEQFF. The CDR3 nucleotides are TGTGCCAGCAGCTTAGAATGGGCAGGGGGCTTGAATGAGCAGTTCTTC.